Following are 6 T cell receptor beta chains from one sample sequenced in a study of cytomegalovirus exposure and HLA in healthy donors. A multiplex PCR was run with 60 Vbeta primers and 13 Jbeta primers. Assay used: immunoSEQ multiplex PCR; TCRdb lists only in-frame clones, some missing. The data contain 150,000 to 250,000 clones, 82% of them singletons. The specimen sequenced was PBMCs. These receptors originate from a boy aged 2 to 10 in good health and CMV-seronegative.

The chain has TRBV6-6 and TRBJ2-5, with 9 bases that match TRBD1. The CDR3 is 16 residues long. V shed 0 bases, J shed 4 bases, and the junction held 6 bases outside the gene matches. The V gene's germline CDR1 is MNHNY and CDR2 SVGAGI (reference sequence). CDR3 in amino acids: CASSYSRGQGGETQYF. The CDR3 DNA follows: TGTGCCAGCAGTTACTCGAGGGGACAGGGAGGAGAGACCCAGTACTTC.

This chain joins TRBV21-1 and TRBJ2-7; the table's D call of TRBD2 was not tested on the DNA. TRBV21-1 is deemed a pseudogene. The length of the CDR3 is 12 residues. CDR3 nucleotide sequence: TGTGCCAGACTACGTTCTCCCTACGAGCAGTACTTC. Encoded protein: CARLRSPYEQYF.

The chain uses TRBV11-2 and TRBJ2-7; 7 bases agree with TRBD2. With 11 bases clipped from V and 0 bases from J, the junction kept 10 bases outside the gene matches. Germline assignment: CDR1 SGHAT and CDR2 FQNNGV. The CDR3 extends over 14 amino acids. CDR3 sequence: CASRSRGVSYEQYF. The CDR3 coding sequence is TGTGCCTCCCGTTCTCGGGGGGTCTCCTACGAGCAGTACTTC.

This clone showed up just a few times. V gene TRBV4-3 combines with J gene TRBJ1-4, with 8 bases lining up with TRBD1. The V segment lost 0 bases and the J segment 8 bases; nucleotides outside the gene matches: 11. The CDR3 is 17 residues long. Per germline, CDR1 LGHNA and CDR2 YSLEER. The CDR3 protein is CASSQEAGAGGVEKLFF. The DNA for the CDR3 is TGCGCCAGCAGCCAAGAGGCAGGGGCAGGGGGCGTAGAAAAACTGTTTTTT.

This clone turned up a few times. The J gene is TRBJ1-6, the V gene TRBV30, with TRBD1 as a possible D gene (6 bases). The V end was cut by 5 bases, the J end by 9 bases, with 11 bases between. Germline values: CDR1 GTSNPN, CDR2 SVGIG (reference sequence). The CDR3 is 12 amino acids. The CDR3 loop is CAWHMGASPLHF. CDR3 nucleotides: TGTGCCTGGCATATGGGGGCTTCACCCCTCCACTTT.

In its sample, this clone was seen once. The rearrangement uses TRBV25-1 and TRBJ2-1; 10 positions match TRBD2. The germline V gene encodes CDR1 MGHDK and CDR2 SYGVNS. Trimming removed 1 base from V and 6 bases from J; junction bases left unmatched: 6. The CDR3 spans 16 residues. CDR3 region: CASSEWSGGALNEQFF. The CDR3 nucleotides are TGTGCCAGCAGTGAATGGAGCGGGGGGGCTCTCAATGAGCAGTTCTTC.